Reported below is one TCR beta chain. The clone's antigen remains unknown. No base-level quality is on record; no much larger clone is a single base apart. CDR1 MNHEY and CDR2 SVGEGT are derived from the germline V gene. V loses 5 bases at its end and J loses 9 bases; junction bases beyond the gene matches: 8. The CDR3 numbers 15 residues from cysteine through phenylalanine. Only the CDR3 region is kept as DNA, spanning 45 bases read in frame from base 1. The instrument was an Illumina HiSeq 1500. TCRdb passed the public sequencing reads through fastp at Q25 and MiXCR, retaining productive beta sequences. Rows with one shared CDR3 protein collapse into an entry with the most common genes and DNA. Present in this sample are fewer than 250,000 distinct CDR3 sequences, more than 9% of which were seen just once. The ten largest clones take up around 1.6% of the sample. The data originate from a study of T cell repertoires in cytomegalovirus infection (dated by TCRdb to between 2017 and 2020). Context from the whole study: Because public TCR beta signatures pointed to carriage of CMV infection together with the matching HLA type, the HLA type of each donor mattered for the analysis. The paper's findings and limits, for the study overall: Cumulative frequency of public TCR beta family members discriminated carriers of CMV infection plus the relevant HLA type in this cohort and an independent approximately 370-donor cohort. The ex vivo response was dominated by HLA-C-restricted CMV-specific TCR beta clonotypes, which also provided the single most frequent clonotype in two of eight donors.

The sample was PBMCs. The TCR originated in a human donor in good health (CMV status not recorded). Some clones in this sample may be carry-over from other donors' samples. This receptor chain uses TRBV6-2 or TRBV6-3 and TRBJ1-6; 9 middle bases align to TRBD1. At the DNA level, the sequence is TGTGCCAGCAGTACCCGGGACAGGGATTTTTCACCCCTCCACTTT. Its protein reads: CASSTRDRDFSPLHF.